This TCR beta chain was profiled in a study of T cell changes during pregnancy in multiple sclerosis. CDR1 is MNHNY and CDR2 is SVGAGI in the germline V gene (reference sequence). The CDR3 spans 15 residues. J lost 4 bases, V lost 1 base, and 4 bases had no gene match. Measured with immunoSEQ multiplex PCR; TCRdb has only the in-frame clones, and not every one. Counted here are 39,000 or so clones, more than 85% occurring once; the ten biggest clones make up about an eighth. The source of this sequence is a female donor with multiple sclerosis, enrolled in a pregnancy study. The chain combines TRBV6-6 with TRBJ1-2, with 9 bases lining up with TRBD1. The specimen comprised CD8+ T cells from peripheral blood mononuclear cells, sampled after pregnancy. CDR3 amino acids: CASSYFRDRVYGYTF. For the CDR3, the DNA is TGTGCCAGCAGTTACTTCCGGGACAGGGTCTATGGCTACACCTTC.